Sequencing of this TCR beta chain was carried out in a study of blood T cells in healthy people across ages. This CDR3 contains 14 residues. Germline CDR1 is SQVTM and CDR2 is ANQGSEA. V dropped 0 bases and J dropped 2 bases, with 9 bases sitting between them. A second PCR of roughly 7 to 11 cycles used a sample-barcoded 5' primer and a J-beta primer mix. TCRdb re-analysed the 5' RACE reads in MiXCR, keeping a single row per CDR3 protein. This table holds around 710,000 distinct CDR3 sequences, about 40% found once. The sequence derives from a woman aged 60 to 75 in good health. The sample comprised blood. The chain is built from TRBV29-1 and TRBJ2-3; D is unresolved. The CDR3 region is CSVEDMSHTDTQYF. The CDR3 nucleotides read TGCAGCGTTGAAGATATGTCCCACACAGATACGCAGTATTTT.